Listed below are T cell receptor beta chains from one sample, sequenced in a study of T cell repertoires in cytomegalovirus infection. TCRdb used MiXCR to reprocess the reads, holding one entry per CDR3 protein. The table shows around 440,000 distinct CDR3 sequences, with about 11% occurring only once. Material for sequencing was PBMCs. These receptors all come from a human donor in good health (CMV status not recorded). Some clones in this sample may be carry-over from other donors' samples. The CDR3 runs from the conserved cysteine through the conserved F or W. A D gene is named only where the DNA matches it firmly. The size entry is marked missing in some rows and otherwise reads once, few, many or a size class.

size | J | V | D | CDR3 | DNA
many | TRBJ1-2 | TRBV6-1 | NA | CASRGTSGSHGYTF | TGTGCCAGCAGAGGGACGTCCGGGTCGCATGGCTACACCTTC
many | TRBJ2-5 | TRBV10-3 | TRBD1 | CAISEPGQGALQETQYF | TGTGCCATCAGTGAGCCGGGACAGGGGGCCCTCCAAGAGACCCAGTACTTC
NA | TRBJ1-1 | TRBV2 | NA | CASTEEWEAEAFF | TGTGCCAGCACCGAGGAGTGGGAGGCTGAAGCTTTCTTT
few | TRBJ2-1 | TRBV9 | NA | CASSVSGHYEQFF | TGTGCCAGCAGCGTGTCCGGACACTATGAGCAGTTCTTC
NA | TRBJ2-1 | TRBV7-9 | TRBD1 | CASSAGTGGGGEQFF | TGTGCCAGCAGCGCCGGGACAGGGGGAGGGGGTGAGCAGTTCTTC
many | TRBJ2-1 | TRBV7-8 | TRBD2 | CASSAGTTLQAEQFF | TGTGCCAGCAGCGCGGGGACTACTCTACAGGCTGAGCAGTTCTTC
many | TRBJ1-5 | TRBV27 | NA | CASGMNNQPQHF | TGTGCCAGCGGTATGAACAATCAGCCCCAGCATTTT
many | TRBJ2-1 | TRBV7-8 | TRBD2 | CASSRTSGGYNEQFF | TGTGCCAGCAGCAGGACTAGCGGGGGTTACAATGAGCAGTTCTTC
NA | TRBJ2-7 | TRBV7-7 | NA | CASTPGARGSYEQYF | TGTGCCAGCACTCCGGGGGCGCGGGGCTCCTACGAGCAGTACTTC
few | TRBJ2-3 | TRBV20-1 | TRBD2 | CSAGREREAAVGTDTQYF | TGCAGTGCTGGACGGGAGCGGGAGGCCGCGGTAGGCACAGATACGCAGTATTTT
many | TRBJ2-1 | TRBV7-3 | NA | CASSLIGGFRNEQFF | TGTGCCAGCAGCTTAATCGGGGGATTTAGAAATGAGCAGTTCTTC
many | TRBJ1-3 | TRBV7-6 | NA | CASSKEREAGNTIYF | TGTGCCAGCAGCAAAGAACGGGAGGCTGGAAACACCATATATTTT
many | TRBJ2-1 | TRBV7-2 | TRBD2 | CASSLATSANEQFF | TGTGCCAGCAGCTTAGCGACTAGCGCTAATGAGCAGTTCTTC
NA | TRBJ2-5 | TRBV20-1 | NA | CSARDGGAETQYF | TGCAGTGCTAGAGATGGGGGAGCTGAGACCCAGTACTTC
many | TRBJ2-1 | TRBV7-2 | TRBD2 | CASSFPGPERRLAGKSSYNEQFF | TGTGCCAGCAGCTTTCCGGGGCCTGAAAGGAGACTAGCGGGGAAGAGCTCCTACAATGAGCAGTTCTTC
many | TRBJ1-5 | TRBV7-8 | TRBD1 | CASSRNRGRNQPQHF | TGTGCCAGCAGCAGAAACAGGGGTCGCAATCAGCCCCAGCATTTT
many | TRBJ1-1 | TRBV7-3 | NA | CASSLGNRGGVDTEAFF | TGTGCCAGCAGCTTAGGAAACCGGGGGGGTGTGGACACTGAAGCTTTCTTT
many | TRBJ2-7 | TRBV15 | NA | CATSRLQGREQYF | TGTGCCACCAGCAGACTACAGGGAAGGGAGCAGTACTTC
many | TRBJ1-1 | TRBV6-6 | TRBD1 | CASTARQGVSNTEAFF | TGTGCCAGCACCGCCCGACAGGGGGTCTCGAACACTGAAGCTTTCTTT
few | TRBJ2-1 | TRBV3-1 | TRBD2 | CASSQDLGSGPGGYNEQFF | TGTGCCAGCAGCCAAGATCTGGGTAGCGGGCCCGGGGGGTACAATGAGCAGTTCTTC
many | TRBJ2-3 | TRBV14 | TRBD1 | CASSQHRTGDTDTQYF | TGTGCCAGCAGCCAACATCGGACAGGGGATACAGATACGCAGTATTTT
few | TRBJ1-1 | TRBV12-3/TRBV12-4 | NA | CASSLIPTLSAEAFF | TGTGCCAGCAGTTTAATCCCGACCCTCTCGGCTGAAGCTTTCTTT
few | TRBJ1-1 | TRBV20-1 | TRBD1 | CSATSRTGGMNTEAFF | TGCAGTGCCACCTCTCGGACAGGGGGTATGAACACTGAAGCTTTCTTT
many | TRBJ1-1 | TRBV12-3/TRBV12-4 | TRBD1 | CASSQGGPATEAFF | TGTGCCAGCAGTCAGGGGGGACCCGCGACTGAAGCTTTCTTT
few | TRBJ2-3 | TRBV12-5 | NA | CASGSETDTQYF | TGTGCTAGTGGTTCCGAGACAGATACGCAGTATTTT
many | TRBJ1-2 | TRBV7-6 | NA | CASSPRGDYGYTF | TGTGCCAGCAGCCCCAGGGGTGACTATGGCTACACCTTC
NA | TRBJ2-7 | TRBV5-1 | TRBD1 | CASSLGDRADFYEQYF | TGCGCCAGCAGCCTGGGAGACAGGGCAGATTTCTACGAGCAGTACTTC
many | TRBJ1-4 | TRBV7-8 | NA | CASSPLDRPTNEKLFF | TGTGCCAGCAGCCCCCTTGACAGACCAACTAATGAAAAACTGTTTTTT
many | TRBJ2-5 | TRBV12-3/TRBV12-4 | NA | CASSLRRRQETQYF | TGTGCCAGCAGTTTAAGGCGGAGACAAGAGACCCAGTACTTC
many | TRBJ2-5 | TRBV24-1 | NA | CATSDAGTGQGETQYF | TGTGCCACCAGTGATGCGGGGACGGGCCAAGGAGAGACCCAGTACTTC
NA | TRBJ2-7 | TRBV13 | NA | CASSYRDEQGYEQYF | TGTGCCAGCAGTTACAGGGACGAGCAGGGCTACGAGCAGTACTTC
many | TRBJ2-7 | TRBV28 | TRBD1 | CASSLKRTGKYEQYF | TGTGCCAGCAGTTTAAAAAGGACAGGGAAGTACGAGCAGTACTTC
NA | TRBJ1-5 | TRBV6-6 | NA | CASTQPGDRQPQHF | TGTGCCAGCACCCAACCGGGGGATCGTCAGCCCCAGCATTTT
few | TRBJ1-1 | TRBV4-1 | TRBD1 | CASSLRQGNLGTEAFF | TGCGCCAGCAGCCTACGACAGGGTAATTTGGGCACTGAAGCTTTCTTT
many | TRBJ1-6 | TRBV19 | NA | CASTTGLQGIGSPLHF | TGTGCCAGTACCACGGGACTCCAAGGAATTGGGTCACCCCTCCACTTT
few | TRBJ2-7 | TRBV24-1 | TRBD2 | CATSVTSGESYEQYF | TGTGCCACCAGTGTGACTAGCGGGGAATCCTACGAGCAGTACTTC
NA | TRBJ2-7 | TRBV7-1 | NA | CASSSLAQAGYEQYF | TGTGCCAGCAGCTCACTAGCGCAAGCAGGCTACGAGCAGTACTTC
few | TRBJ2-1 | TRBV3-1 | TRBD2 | CASSQDQGVIWGTSGTQFF | TGTGCCAGCAGCCAAGATCAGGGTGTAATTTGGGGGACTAGCGGGACACAGTTCTTC
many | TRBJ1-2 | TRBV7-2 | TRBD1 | CASSFAGTGLYGYTF | TGTGCCAGCAGCTTCGCCGGGACAGGCCTATATGGCTACACCTTC
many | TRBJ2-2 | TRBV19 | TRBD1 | CASSRTGGSGELFF | TGTGCCAGTAGTAGGACAGGGGGTAGCGGGGAGCTGTTTTTT